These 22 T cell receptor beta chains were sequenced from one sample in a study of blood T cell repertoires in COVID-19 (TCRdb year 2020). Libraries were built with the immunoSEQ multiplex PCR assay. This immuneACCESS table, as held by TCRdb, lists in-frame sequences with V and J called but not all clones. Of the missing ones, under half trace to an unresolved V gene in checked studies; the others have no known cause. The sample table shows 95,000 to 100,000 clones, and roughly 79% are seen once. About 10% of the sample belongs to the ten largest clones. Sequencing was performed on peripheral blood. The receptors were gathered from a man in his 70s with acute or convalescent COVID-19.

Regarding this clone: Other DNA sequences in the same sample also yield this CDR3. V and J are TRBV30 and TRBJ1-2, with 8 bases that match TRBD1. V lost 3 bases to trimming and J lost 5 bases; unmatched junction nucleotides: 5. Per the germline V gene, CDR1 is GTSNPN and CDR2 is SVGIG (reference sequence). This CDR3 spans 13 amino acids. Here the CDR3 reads CAWSRDRPYGYTF. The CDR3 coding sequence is TGTGCCTGGAGCAGGGACAGGCCATATGGCTACACCTTC.

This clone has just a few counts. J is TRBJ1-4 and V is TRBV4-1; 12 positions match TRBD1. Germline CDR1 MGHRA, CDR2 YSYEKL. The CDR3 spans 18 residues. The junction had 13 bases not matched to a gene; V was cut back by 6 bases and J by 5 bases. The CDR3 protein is CASRRNAGQGAGNEKLFF. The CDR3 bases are TGCGCCAGCAGACGGAACGCGGGACAGGGGGCGGGCAATGAAAAACTGTTTTTT.

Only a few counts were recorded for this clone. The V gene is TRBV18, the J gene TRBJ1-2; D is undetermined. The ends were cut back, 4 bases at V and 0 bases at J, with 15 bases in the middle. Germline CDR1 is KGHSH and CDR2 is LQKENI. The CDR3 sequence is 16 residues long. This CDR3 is CASSHSTLDANYGYTF. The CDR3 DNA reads TGTGCCAGCTCACATTCTACTCTCGATGCTAACTATGGCTACACCTTC.

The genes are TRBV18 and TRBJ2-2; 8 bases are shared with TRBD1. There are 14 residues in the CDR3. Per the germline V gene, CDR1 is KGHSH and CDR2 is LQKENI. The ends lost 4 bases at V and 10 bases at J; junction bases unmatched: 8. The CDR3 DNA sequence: TGTGCCAGCTCACAAGGACAGGGTGTCGTGGAGCTGTTTTTT. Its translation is CASSQGQGVVELFF.

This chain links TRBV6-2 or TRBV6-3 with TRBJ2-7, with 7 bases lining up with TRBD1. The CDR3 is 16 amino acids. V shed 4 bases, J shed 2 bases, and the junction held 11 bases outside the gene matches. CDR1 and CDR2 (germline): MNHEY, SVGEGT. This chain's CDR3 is CASSSPGQVLTYEQYF. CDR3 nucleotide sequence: TGTGCCAGCAGTTCCCCAGGACAGGTCTTAACCTACGAGCAGTACTTC.

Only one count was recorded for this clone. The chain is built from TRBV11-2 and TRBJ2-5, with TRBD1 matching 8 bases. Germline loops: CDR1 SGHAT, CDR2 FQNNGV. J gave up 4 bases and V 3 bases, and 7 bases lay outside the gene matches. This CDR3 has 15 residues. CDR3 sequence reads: CASSFGTDRVETQYF. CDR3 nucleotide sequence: TGTGCCAGCAGCTTCGGGACGGACAGGGTAGAGACCCAGTACTTC.

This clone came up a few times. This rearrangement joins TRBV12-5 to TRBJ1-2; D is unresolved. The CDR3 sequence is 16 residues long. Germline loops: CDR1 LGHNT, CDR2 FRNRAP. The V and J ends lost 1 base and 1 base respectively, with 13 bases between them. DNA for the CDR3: TGTGCTAGTGGTTTGGCCCGGGGAGAGGGTAACTATGGCTACACCTTC. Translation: CASGLARGEGNYGYTF.

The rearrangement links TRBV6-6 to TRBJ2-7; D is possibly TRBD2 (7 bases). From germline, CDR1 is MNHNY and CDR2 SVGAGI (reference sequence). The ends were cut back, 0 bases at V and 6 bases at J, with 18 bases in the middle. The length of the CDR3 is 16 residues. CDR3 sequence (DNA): TGTGCCAGCAGTTACTCCCCTAGGGACACGGGGGGCGAGCAGTACTTC. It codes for CASSYSPRDTGGEQYF.

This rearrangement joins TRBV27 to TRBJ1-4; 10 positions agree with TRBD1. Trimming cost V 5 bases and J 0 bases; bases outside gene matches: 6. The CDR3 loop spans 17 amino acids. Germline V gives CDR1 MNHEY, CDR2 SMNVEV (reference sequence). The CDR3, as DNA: TGTGCCAGCAGTACCGGACAGGGGGGGGCAACTAATGAAAAACTGTTTTTT. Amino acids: CASSTGQGGATNEKLFF.

CDR3 sequence (DNA): TGTGCCAGCTCAGCCCGACAGGGGGTCTACGAGCAGTACTTC. Protein sequence: CASSARQGVYEQYF. V gene TRBV18 combines with J gene TRBJ2-7, with 9 bases fitting TRBD1. Germline V gene data show CDR1 as KGHSH and CDR2 as LQKENI. V was pared by 5 bases and J by 3 bases, with 5 bases of the junction left unmatched. The CDR3 runs 14 residues.

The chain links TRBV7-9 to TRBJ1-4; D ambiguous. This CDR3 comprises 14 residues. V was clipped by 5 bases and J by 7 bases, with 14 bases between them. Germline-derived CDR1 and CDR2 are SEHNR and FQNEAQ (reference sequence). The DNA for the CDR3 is TGTGCCAGCAGCCTCTATTCCCGGGGTGAAAAACTGTTTTTT. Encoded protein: CASSLYSRGEKLFF.

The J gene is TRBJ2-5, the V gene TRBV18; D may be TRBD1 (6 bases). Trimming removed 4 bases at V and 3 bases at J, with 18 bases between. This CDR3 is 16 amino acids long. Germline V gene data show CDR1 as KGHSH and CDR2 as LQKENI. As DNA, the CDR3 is TGTGCCAGCTCACGGAACAGGGACCTCTCCAAAGAGACCCAGTACTTC. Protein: CASSRNRDLSKETQYF.

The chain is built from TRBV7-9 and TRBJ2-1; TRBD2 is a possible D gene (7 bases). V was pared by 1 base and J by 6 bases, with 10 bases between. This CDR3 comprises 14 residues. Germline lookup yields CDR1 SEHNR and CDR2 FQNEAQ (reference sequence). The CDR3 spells CASSLGAGANEQFF. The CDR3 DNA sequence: TGTGCCAGCAGCTTAGGGGCGGGGGCCAATGAGCAGTTCTTC.

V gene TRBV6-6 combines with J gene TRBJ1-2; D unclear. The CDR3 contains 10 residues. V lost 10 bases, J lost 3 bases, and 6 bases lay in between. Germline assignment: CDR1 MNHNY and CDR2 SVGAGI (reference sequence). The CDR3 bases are TGTGCCACCGGGGACTATGGCTACACCTTC. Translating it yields CATGDYGYTF.

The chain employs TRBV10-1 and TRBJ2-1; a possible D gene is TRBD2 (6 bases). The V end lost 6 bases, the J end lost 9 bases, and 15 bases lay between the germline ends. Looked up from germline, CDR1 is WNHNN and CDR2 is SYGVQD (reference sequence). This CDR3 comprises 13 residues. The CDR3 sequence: CASRPQQEGEQFF. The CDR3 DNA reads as TGCGCCAGCAGACCCCAACAGGAGGGTGAGCAGTTCTTC.

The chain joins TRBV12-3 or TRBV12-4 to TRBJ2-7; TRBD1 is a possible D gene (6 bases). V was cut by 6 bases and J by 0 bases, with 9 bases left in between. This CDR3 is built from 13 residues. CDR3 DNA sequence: TGTGCCAGCAGGAAAGGGGGCTCCTACGAGCAGTACTTC. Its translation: CASRKGGSYEQYF.

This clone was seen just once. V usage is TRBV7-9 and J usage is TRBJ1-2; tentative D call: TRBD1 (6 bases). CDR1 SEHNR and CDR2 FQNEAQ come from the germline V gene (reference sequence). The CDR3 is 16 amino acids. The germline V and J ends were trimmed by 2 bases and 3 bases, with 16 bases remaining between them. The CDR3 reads CASSLRDIRQDYGYTF. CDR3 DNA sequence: TGTGCCAGCAGCTTAAGGGATATCAGACAGGACTATGGCTACACCTTC.

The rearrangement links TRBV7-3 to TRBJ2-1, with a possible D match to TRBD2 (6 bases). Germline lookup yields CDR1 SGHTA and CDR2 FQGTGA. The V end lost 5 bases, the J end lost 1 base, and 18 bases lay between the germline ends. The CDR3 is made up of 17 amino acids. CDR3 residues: CASSPTTPSVSYNEQFF. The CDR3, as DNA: TGTGCCAGCAGCCCGACAACACCTAGCGTGTCCTACAATGAGCAGTTCTTC.

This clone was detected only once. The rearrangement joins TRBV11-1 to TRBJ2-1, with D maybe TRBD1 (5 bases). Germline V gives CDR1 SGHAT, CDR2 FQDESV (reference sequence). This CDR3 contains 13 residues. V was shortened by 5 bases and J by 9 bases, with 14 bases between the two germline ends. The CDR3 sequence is CASSSLGRGEQFF. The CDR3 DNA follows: TGTGCCAGCAGCAGCTTAGGAAGGGGTGAGCAGTTCTTC.

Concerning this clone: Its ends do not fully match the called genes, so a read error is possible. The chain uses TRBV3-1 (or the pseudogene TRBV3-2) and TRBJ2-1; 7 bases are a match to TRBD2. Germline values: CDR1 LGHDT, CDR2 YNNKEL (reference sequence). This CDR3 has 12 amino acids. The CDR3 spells CASSLPGGGKLF. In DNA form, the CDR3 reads TGTGCCAGCAGCCTTCCGGGAGGAGGGAAACTCTTC.

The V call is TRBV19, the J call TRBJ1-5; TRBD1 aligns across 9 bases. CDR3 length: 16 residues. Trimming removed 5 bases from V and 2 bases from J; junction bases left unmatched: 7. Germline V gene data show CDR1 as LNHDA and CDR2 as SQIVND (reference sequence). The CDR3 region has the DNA TGTGCCAGTAGTCCCACGGACAGGGGAGGCAATCAGCCCCAGCATTTT. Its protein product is CASSPTDRGGNQPQHF. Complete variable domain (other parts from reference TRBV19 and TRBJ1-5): DGGITQSPKYLFRKEGQNVTLSCEQNLNHDAMYWYRQDPGQGLRLIYYSQIVNDFQKGDIAEGYSVSREKKESFPLTVTSAQKNPTAFYLCASSPTDRGGNQPQHFGDGTRLSIL.

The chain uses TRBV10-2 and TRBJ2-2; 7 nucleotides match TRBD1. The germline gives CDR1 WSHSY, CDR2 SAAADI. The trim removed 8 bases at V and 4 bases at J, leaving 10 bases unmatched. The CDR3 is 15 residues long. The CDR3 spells CASEVAGGFTGELFF. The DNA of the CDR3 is TGCGCCAGCGAGGTGGCAGGGGGATTCACCGGGGAGCTGTTTTTT.